This T cell receptor (beta chain) was documented in a study of T cell repertoires in cytomegalovirus infection. Study in general: It was recently identified HLA-C-restricted and well-studied HLA-B-restricted CMV epitopes that the study used. TCR beta signatures that were public indicated CMV infection and matching HLA type. Findings and caveats of the study: CMV-specific TCR beta clonotypes restricted by HLA-C were the ones dominating the ex vivo response. Summed public TCR beta family frequency identified CMV carriers bearing the relevant HLA.

TCRdb re-derived calls from the reads in MiXCR, one entry per CDR3 protein. This table has a few hundred thousand distinct CDR3 sequences, about 29% appearing once. A remark on this clonotype: The antigen is unknown.

The V gene end was trimmed by 3 bases and the J gene end by 0 bases; junction bases not matched to a gene: 16. The CDR3 contains 21 residues. Germline CDR1 MGHDK, CDR2 SYGVNS. This rearrangement joins TRBV25-1 to TRBJ2-1; 11 bases are shared with TRBD2. The material sequenced was cultured PBMCs, taken from culture after CMV antigen stimulation. This receptor was identified in a human donor in good health (CMV status not recorded). Some clones in this sample may be carry-over from other donors' samples. CDR3 sequence (DNA): TGTGCCAGCAGTGACCCTAACTGGACTAGCGGGCAGTTGAGCTCCTACAATGAGCAGTTCTTC. Translating gives CASSDPNWTSGQLSSYNEQFF.